This T cell receptor (beta chain) stems from a study of radiotherapy plus CTLA-4 blockade in lung cancer. Clones were read by immunoSEQ multiplex PCR, and TCRdb kept only the in-frame ones, dropping some. The sample holds roughly 100,000 clones, roughly 84% seen once. Study outcomes and limitations: Dynamics of early blood T cell clones, together with interferon-beta, were reportedly the best predictors of response. TCR clones originating in tumors grew in number in blood after radiotherapy plus ipilimumab.

To note about this clone: What it binds is not known.

Trimming stripped 6 bases from V and 4 bases from J, with 4 bases between. Germline CDR1 reads DFQATT; CDR2 reads SNEGSKA (reference sequence). CDR3 length equals 10 residues. The source of this sequence is a human donor with non-small cell lung cancer that progressed on radiotherapy plus ipilimumab. Some clones in this sample may be carry-over from other donors' samples. The chain links TRBV20-1 to TRBJ2-1; no definite D call. This specimen consisted of peripheral blood, obtained from a patient treated with radiotherapy plus ipilimumab. The CDR3 region is CSAKYNEQFF. The DNA of the CDR3 is TGCAGTGCAAAATACAATGAGCAGTTCTTC.